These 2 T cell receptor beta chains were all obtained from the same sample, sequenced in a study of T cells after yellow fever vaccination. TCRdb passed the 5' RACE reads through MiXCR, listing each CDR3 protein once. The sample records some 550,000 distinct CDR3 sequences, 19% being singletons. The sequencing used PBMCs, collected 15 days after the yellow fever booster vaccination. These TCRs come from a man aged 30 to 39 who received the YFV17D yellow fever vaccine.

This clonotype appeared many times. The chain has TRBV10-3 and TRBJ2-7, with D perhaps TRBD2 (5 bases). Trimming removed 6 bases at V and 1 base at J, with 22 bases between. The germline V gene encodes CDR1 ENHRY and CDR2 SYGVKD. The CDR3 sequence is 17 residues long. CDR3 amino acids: CAISPPPPSGRSYEQYF. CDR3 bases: TGTGCCATCAGCCCCCCCCCGCCCAGCGGAAGATCCTACGAGCAGTACTTC.

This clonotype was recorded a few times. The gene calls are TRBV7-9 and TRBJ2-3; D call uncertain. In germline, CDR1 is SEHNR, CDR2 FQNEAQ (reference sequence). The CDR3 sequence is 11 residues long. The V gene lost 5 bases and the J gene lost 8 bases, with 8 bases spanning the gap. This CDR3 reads CASSDYGTQYF. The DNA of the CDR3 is TGTGCCAGCAGCGATTACGGTACGCAGTATTTT.